These 5 T cell receptor beta chains originate from one sample sequenced in a study of T cell responses to AZD1222 COVID-19 vaccine. The assay was immunoSEQ multiplex PCR, and TCRdb's table has in-frame clones only and misses some. The sample carries fewer than 200,000 clones, 85% to 90% recorded once. This sample comprised peripheral blood, obtained 28 days after the second dose of the MenACWY control vaccine. These receptor sequences come from an adult who received the MenACWY meningococcal vaccine as a control.

The CDR3 DNA is TGTGCCAGTAGTATCAACGTGGCCGGGGGAAAGGAGACCCAGTACTTC. It encodes CASSINVAGGKETQYF. This sequence joins TRBV19 and TRBJ2-5, with D perhaps TRBD2 (6 bases). The CDR3 contains 16 residues. In germline, CDR1 is LNHDA, CDR2 SQIVND (reference sequence). V gave up 3 bases and J gave up 5 bases, with 19 bases separating them.

This sequence joins TRBV9 and TRBJ2-3, with TRBD2 as a possible D gene (7 bases). The V end was cut by 4 bases, the J end by 3 bases, with 15 bases between. Germline values: CDR1 SGDLS, CDR2 YYNGEE. CDR3 length: 15 amino acids. CDR3 region: CASSPGGGYTDTQYF. CDR3 bases: TGTGCCAGCAGCCCTGGGGGGGGCTATACAGATACGCAGTATTTT.

The chain links TRBV19 to TRBJ2-1; 8 positions agree with TRBD1. V lost 3 bases to trimming and J lost 12 bases; unmatched junction nucleotides: 7. The germline V gene encodes CDR1 LNHDA and CDR2 SQIVND (reference sequence). The CDR3 runs to 13 residues. The CDR3 sequence: CASSIDRGNGQFF. CDR3 nucleotides: TGTGCCAGTAGTATCGACAGGGGTAACGGGCAGTTCTTC.

The chain couples TRBV10-1 to TRBJ2-7; possibly TRBD1 or TRBD2 for D (5 bases each). The CDR3 has 17 residues. V shed 4 bases and J shed 4 bases, with 23 bases lying between them. Germline V gene lookup returns CDR1 WNHNN and CDR2 SYGVQD (reference sequence). The CDR3 loop reads CASSVGSGTGFGYEQYF. The CDR3 DNA reads as TGCGCCAGCAGTGTGGGTTCCGGGACCGGATTCGGATACGAGCAGTACTTC.

This clone was seen only a few times. The chain links TRBV11-2 to TRBJ2-7, with 9 positions matching TRBD1. Trimming cost V 5 bases and J 1 base; bases outside gene matches: 9. Germline V gene sequence: CDR1 SGHAT, CDR2 FQNNGV. This CDR3 is 16 amino acids long. The CDR3 is CASSQGRGTGSYEQYF. CDR3 DNA: TGTGCCAGCAGCCAGGGACGGGGGACAGGGTCCTACGAGCAGTACTTC.